These 20 T cell receptor beta chains were all obtained from the same sample, sequenced in a study of graft-versus-host responses after intestinal transplantation. Which antigens these TCRs recognize remains unknown. Using immunoSEQ multiplex PCR, the repertoire was profiled, and TCRdb retains in-frame clones only, with some absent. Of fewer than 95,000 clones listed, 85% to 95% are singletons. Sequencing used unstimulated CD4+ T cells sorted from spleen or lymph node cells, obtained before transplant. Receptors were obtained from a human donor who was the organ donor for an intestinal transplant.

The chain combines TRBV10-3 with TRBJ1-5, with D possibly TRBD1 on 5 matching bases. The CDR3 totals 14 residues. Germline lookup yields CDR1 ENHRY and CDR2 SYGVKD. The V end lost 5 bases, the J end lost 1 base, and 9 bases lay between the germline ends. The CDR3 region is CAISLGDSNQPQHF. The CDR3 DNA follows: TGTGCCATCAGTTTGGGGGACAGCAATCAGCCCCAGCATTTT.

The chain has TRBV7-2 and TRBJ1-2; TRBD1 might be the D (5 bases). This CDR3 comprises 15 residues. Germline V gene data show CDR1 as SGHTA and CDR2 as FQGNSA. V gave up 3 bases and J gave up 8 bases, with 19 bases separating them. Written as DNA, the CDR3 is TGTGCCAGCAGCTTTTCCCAGGGTGCAGGAAGCGGCTACACCTTC. It translates to CASSFSQGAGSGYTF. The full variable domain, completed using reference TRBV7-2 and TRBJ1-2, is GAGVSQSPSNKVTEKGKDVELRCDPISGHTALYWYRQSLGQGLEFLIYFQGNSAPDKSGLPSDRFSAERTGGSVSTLTIQRTQQEDSAVYLCASSFSQGAGSGYTFGSGTRLTVV.

This clone came up once. V is TRBV19 and J is TRBJ1-1, with D perhaps TRBD1 (5 bases). With 2 bases removed from V and 8 bases from J, the gap between germline ends came to 12 bases. Germline CDR1 and CDR2: LNHDA and SQIVND (reference sequence). CDR3 size: 13 residues. DNA for the CDR3: TGTGCCAGTAGTATAAGTCTGTCAGGGGAAGCTTTCTTT. Its protein product is CASSISLSGEAFF.

This chain uses TRBV29-1 with TRBJ1-1; no clear D gene. V lost 1 base to trimming and J lost 5 bases, with 14 bases between them. Germline V CDR1 and CDR2: SQVTM, ANQGSEA. This CDR3 region has 14 residues. DNA of the CDR3: TGCAGCGTTGAAGTCACAAACAAGGGTACTGAAGCTTTCTTT. Protein sequence: CSVEVTNKGTEAFF.

The rearrangement joins TRBV4-1 to TRBJ1-2; a weak D match, TRBD1 (5 bases). This CDR3 comprises 15 residues. Germline assignment: CDR1 MGHRA and CDR2 YSYEKL. Trimming removed 3 bases at V and 2 bases at J, with 13 bases between. The CDR3 protein is CASSQGPTANYGYTF. The CDR3 region has the DNA TGCGCCAGCAGCCAGGGTCCGACAGCCAACTATGGCTACACCTTC.

The rearrangement links TRBV5-1 to TRBJ2-5, with D possibly matching TRBD2 (6 bases). Trimming took 1 base from V and 5 from J, leaving 15 bases between them. Germline V gene data show CDR1 as SGHRS and CDR2 as YFSETQ. This CDR3 has 15 amino acids. The CDR3 loop is CASSLLVGGIETQYF. CDR3 coding DNA: TGCGCCAGCAGCTTGCTGGTCGGAGGGATTGAGACCCAGTACTTC. Drawing the rest from reference TRBV5-1 and TRBJ2-5, the complete variable domain is KAGVTQTPRYLIKTRGQQVTLSCSPISGHRSVSWYQQTPGQGLQFLFEYFSETQRNKGNFPGRFSGRQFSNSRSEMNVSTLELGDSALYLCASSLLVGGIETQYFGPGTRLLVL.

The genes are TRBV2 and TRBJ2-6; D is unresolved. Germline V gene sequence: CDR1 SNHLY, CDR2 FYNNEI. The CDR3 is 16 residues long. Trimming stripped 7 bases from V and 4 bases from J, with 17 bases between. As DNA, the CDR3 is TGTGCCAGCAAGGGCGGCTGGGTATCCGGGGCCAACGTCCTGACTTTC. Protein product: CASKGGWVSGANVLTF.

Comment on this clone: Different DNA sequences within this sample yield the same CDR3. This chain joins TRBV28 and TRBJ1-5; D not certain. Germline CDR1 is MDHEN and CDR2 is SYDVKM. Trimming took 5 bases from V and 4 from J, leaving 3 bases between them. The CDR3 covers 11 residues. CDR3 region: CASSLNQPQHF. The CDR3, as DNA: TGTGCCAGCAGTCTGAATCAGCCCCAGCATTTT. The complete variable domain, with remaining parts taken from reference TRBV28 and TRBJ1-5, reads DVKVTQSSRYLVKRTGEKVFLECVQDMDHENMFWYRQDPGLGLRLIYFSYDVKMKEKGDIPEGYSVSREKKERFSLILESASTNQTSMYLCASSLNQPQHFGDGTRLSIL.

J is TRBJ2-2 and V is TRBV5-6; weak D call: TRBD1 (6 bases). This CDR3 contains 18 residues. V was clipped by 1 base and J by 1 base, with 17 bases between them. Germline V lookup: CDR1 SGHDT, CDR2 YYEEEE. The CDR3 spells CASSLFGIRGRNTGELFF. The DNA of the CDR3 is TGTGCCAGCAGCTTGTTCGGGATCAGGGGCAGGAACACCGGGGAGCTGTTTTTT. Based on the CDR3 plus reference TRBV5-6 and TRBJ2-2, the full variable domain is DAGVTQSPTHLIKTRGQQVTLRCSPKSGHDTVSWYQQALGQGPQFIFQYYEEEERQRGNFPDRFSGHQFPNYSSELNVNALLLGDSALYLCASSLFGIRGRNTGELFFGEGSRLTVL.

V is TRBV2 and J is TRBJ2-5, with TRBD2 identical over 12 bases. The CDR3 loop spans 17 amino acids. Trimming at V came to 11 bases and at J to 2 bases, leaving 15 bases not matched to a gene. Germline CDR1 SNHLY, CDR2 FYNNEI. This CDR3 reads CASEGVTSGGRQETQYF. CDR3 nucleotide sequence: TGTGCCTCCGAGGGGGTGACTAGCGGGGGTCGACAAGAGACCCAGTACTTC.

This clone has just one count. V usage is TRBV5-1 and J usage is TRBJ2-7; 9 nucleotides agree with TRBD1. J lost 5 bases, V lost 3 bases, and 6 bases had no gene match. Germline V lookup: CDR1 SGHRS, CDR2 YFSETQ. This CDR3 region has 14 residues. The CDR3 spells CASSSPGQGHEQYF. The CDR3 DNA reads as TGCGCCAGCAGCTCACCGGGACAGGGCCACGAGCAGTACTTC.

The rearrangement links TRBV19 to TRBJ1-1, with D perhaps matching TRBD1 (6 bases). With 4 bases removed from V and 2 bases from J, the gap between germline ends came to 17 bases. From germline, CDR1 is LNHDA and CDR2 SQIVND (reference sequence). This CDR3 has 16 residues. The CDR3 spells CASSKAGATGNTEAFF. The CDR3 nucleotides read TGTGCCAGTAGTAAAGCGGGGGCGACGGGAAACACTGAAGCTTTCTTT.

The chain employs TRBV15 and TRBJ1-5; D is possibly TRBD1 (6 bases). Trimming took off 2 bases at V and 6 bases at J, with 17 bases between the two ends. CDR3 length: 16 residues. The germline CDR1 and CDR2 sequences are LNHNV and YYDKDF (reference sequence). The CDR3 DNA sequence: TGTGCCACCAGCAGATTTTTTGAGGGGGGGAGTCAGCCCCAGCATTTT. It is translated as CATSRFFEGGSQPQHF. Together with reference TRBV15 and TRBJ1-5, the CDR3 gives the full variable domain: DAMVIQNPRYQVTQFGKPVTLSCSQTLNHNVMYWYQQKSSQAPKLLFHYYDKDFNNEADTPDNFQSRRPNTSFCFLDIRSPGLGDTAMYLCATSRFFEGGSQPQHFGDGTRLSIL.

V is TRBV28 and J is TRBJ1-2; D gene uncertain. From germline, CDR1 is MDHEN and CDR2 SYDVKM. The CDR3 is made up of 14 amino acids. V lost 1 base to trimming and J lost 8 bases, with 14 bases between them. The CDR3 reads CASSLFSAPSGYTF. The DNA of the CDR3 is TGTGCCAGCAGTTTATTTTCAGCCCCCAGCGGCTACACCTTC.

The count of this clone is one. This rearrangement joins TRBV30 to TRBJ2-7; tentatively, D is TRBD2 (6 bases). Looked up from germline, CDR1 is GTSNPN and CDR2 is SVGIG (reference sequence). The CDR3 extends over 15 amino acids. V shed 2 bases and J shed 0 bases, with 14 bases lying between them. The CDR3 sequence: CAWSRRTGSSYEQYF. The DNA for the CDR3 is TGTGCCTGGAGTCGCAGGACCGGGAGCTCCTACGAGCAGTACTTC.

The V and J genes are TRBV5-4 and TRBJ2-7, with D possibly TRBD2 on 5 matching bases. Germline CDR1 reads SGHNT; CDR2 reads YYREEE (reference sequence). The V end lost 0 bases, the J end lost 7 bases, and 14 bases lay between the germline ends. The CDR3 length is 14 residues. The CDR3 DNA reads as TGTGCCAGCAGCTTGGCCGGAACACCGGGGGAGCAGTACTTC. It codes for CASSLAGTPGEQYF.

This clone was found once. The junction does not match germline at one end; this may be a read error. The sample holds other DNA sequences that translate to the same CDR3. The chain couples TRBV19 to TRBJ1-1; D gene uncertain. In germline, CDR1 is LNHDA, CDR2 SQIVND (reference sequence). The CDR3 consists of 15 residues. CDR3 region: CASKTDPLVNTEAFF. The CDR3, as DNA: TGTGCCAGCAAAACCGACCCTTTAGTGAACACTGAAGCCTTCTTT.

In this sample, this clone turned up once. This chain joins TRBV28 and TRBJ2-5, with 9 bases aligning to TRBD1. J was trimmed by 7 bases and V by 3 bases; bases with no gene match: 9. The CDR3 has 15 amino acids. Germline CDR1 and CDR2: MDHEN and SYDVKM. CDR3 in amino acids: CASSFNDRGTGTQYF. The CDR3 DNA is TGTGCCAGCAGTTTTAACGACAGGGGGACGGGGACCCAGTACTTC.

The gene calls are TRBV28 and TRBJ2-1, with 8 bases that match TRBD1. With 6 bases clipped from V and 6 bases from J, the junction kept 16 bases outside the gene matches. The CDR3 totals 17 residues. The germline CDR1 and CDR2 sequences are MDHEN and SYDVKM. The DNA of the CDR3 is TGTGCCAGCAGCCGCGTGTACGGGACAGGCAGCCGCAATGAGCAGTTCTTC. Its protein product is CASSRVYGTGSRNEQFF.

Details on this clone: The same CDR3 also results from other DNA sequences found in this sample. V and J are TRBV5-1 and TRBJ2-7; the match to TRBD1 covers 7 bases. CDR3 length equals 15 residues. Germline V gene sequence: CDR1 SGHRS, CDR2 YFSETQ. V shed 5 bases and J 2 bases; nucleotides not matched to a gene: 10. This CDR3 is CASSHDRAFTYEQYF. DNA for the CDR3: TGCGCCAGCAGTCATGACAGGGCCTTCACCTACGAGCAGTACTTC.